What follows are 9 T cell receptor beta chains derived from one specimen sequenced in a study of cytomegalovirus exposure and HLA in healthy donors. Both 60 Vbeta primers and 13 Jbeta primers went into the PCR. TCRdb keeps only in-frame clones here, not all; method: immunoSEQ multiplex PCR. The sample contains about 110,000 clones, 65% to 80% of which appear only once. The source material was PBMCs. Receptors originate from a male donor in good health and CMV-seronegative.

CDR3: CASSKGQAYEKLFF. The CDR3 nucleotides are TGTGCCAGCAGCAAGGGACAGGCATATGAAAAACTGTTTTTT. This sequence joins TRBV7-2 and TRBJ1-4; 8 bases line up with TRBD1. The CDR3 is made up of 14 amino acids. J gave up 6 bases and V 5 bases, and 5 bases lay outside the gene matches. Per the germline V gene, CDR1 is SGHTA and CDR2 is FQGNSA.

This clone came up once. V usage is TRBV10-1 and J usage is TRBJ2-7, with a tentative D call TRBD1 (6 bases). The CDR3 has 12 amino acids. V lost 6 bases, J lost 5 bases, and 11 bases lay in between. Germline CDR1 reads WNHNN; CDR2 reads SYGVQD (reference sequence). The CDR3 protein is CASSSSGDEQYF. CDR3 nucleotides: TGCGCCAGCAGCTCCTCAGGGGACGAGCAGTACTTC.

V and J are TRBV10-1 and TRBJ2-7; TRBD1 matches at 12 bases. This CDR3 comprises 14 residues. The V segment lost 4 bases and the J segment 5 bases; nucleotides outside the gene matches: 3. Germline CDR1 WNHNN, CDR2 SYGVQD (reference sequence). In DNA, the CDR3 is TGCGCCAGCAGTGCCGGGACAGGGGGCGACGAGCAGTACTTC. This encodes CASSAGTGGDEQYF.

The chain has TRBV4-1 and TRBJ2-3; perhaps TRBD2 as D (6 bases). Trimming stripped 3 bases from V and 8 bases from J, with 12 bases between. The CDR3 length is 13 residues. Looked up from germline, CDR1 is MGHRA and CDR2 is YSYEKL. CDR3 nucleotide sequence: TGCGCCAGCAGCCAGCGGGGATATATTACGCAGTATTTT. Residues: CASSQRGYITQYF.

The chain has TRBV5-4 and TRBJ1-1; 9 bases are shared with TRBD1. This CDR3 is 14 amino acids long. Germline loops: CDR1 SGHNT, CDR2 YYREEE (reference sequence). Losses at the gene ends were 5 bases for V and 3 bases for J; bases not matched to a gene: 5. CDR3 nucleotide sequence: TGTGCCAGCAGACCGACAGGGGGGGACACTGAAGCTTTCTTT. Its translation: CASRPTGGDTEAFF.

The chain recombines TRBV19 with TRBJ1-3; no firm D call. V lost 5 bases, J lost 0 bases, and 11 bases lay in between. The germline gives CDR1 LNHDA, CDR2 SQIVND (reference sequence). The CDR3 contains 15 residues. As DNA, the CDR3 is TGTGCCAGTAGTGTACCGGGAAGCTCTGGAAACACCATATATTTT. Encoded protein: CASSVPGSSGNTIYF.

Turning to this clone: The sample holds other DNA sequences that translate to the same CDR3. This chain uses TRBV25-1 with TRBJ2-7, with 8 bases identical to TRBD1. Germline CDR1 is MGHDK and CDR2 is SYGVNS. The CDR3 is 14 amino acids. V shed 3 bases, J shed 1 base, and the junction held 2 bases outside the gene matches. CDR3 sequence: CASSDDRGSYEQYF. In DNA, the CDR3 is TGTGCCAGCAGTGACGACAGGGGATCCTACGAGCAGTACTTC.

The chain is built from TRBV9 and TRBJ1-3, with TRBD1 as a possible D gene (6 bases). The V end lost 4 bases, the J end lost 3 bases, and 14 bases lay between the germline ends. This CDR3 is built from 15 residues. Germline V lookup: CDR1 SGDLS, CDR2 YYNGEE. The CDR3 DNA reads TGTGCCAGCAGCCCAACGACAGGTGTTGGAAACACCATATATTTT. Its translation: CASSPTTGVGNTIYF.

The chain couples TRBV27 to TRBJ2-1, with a weak D call TRBD2 (7 bases). The CDR3 runs 16 residues. Trimming took off 5 bases at V and 8 bases at J, with 22 bases between the two ends. Germline CDR1 is MNHEY and CDR2 is SMNVEV (reference sequence). CDR3 DNA sequence: TGTGCCAGCAGTGAGGGGGGGATCGGGCCTCGGGATGAGCAGTTCTTC. It specifies CASSEGGIGPRDEQFF.